This TCR beta chain was sequenced in a study of vaccination effects on CD4 cells after COVID-19. Sequencing in the ViraFEST assay came after antigen-specific CD4+ T cells had been expanded with viral peptide pools, which were used to stimulate PBMC. Isolation of CD4+ T cells took place after less than 12 days of culture. SARS-CoV-2 infection was confirmed by PCR in the person between March and December 2020. Participants were vaccinated with two doses of either the BNT162b2 or mRNA-1273 vaccine. Libraries were prepared by immunoSEQ multiplex PCR; TCRdb keeps only in-frame clonotypes and omits some of them. The sample records about 14,000 clones, 60% to 85% being singletons. This clone was observed a handful of times. The antigen is not known. Study findings and constraints: Long after vaccination, the clones induced by infection and by vaccine shrank markedly in size.

V was clipped by 4 bases and J by 7 bases; unmatched bases: 8. The CDR3 runs to 14 residues. Germline V gene data show CDR1 as SGHKS and CDR2 as YYEKEE (reference sequence). This TCR was sampled from a human donor who had a prior SARS-CoV-2 infection. This sample comprised CD4+ T cells from PBMCs cultured with SARS-CoV-2 spike peptides, obtained after COVID-19 vaccination. The genes are TRBV5-5 and TRBJ1-2; 9 positions agree with TRBD1. CDR3 DNA: TGTGCCAGCAGCCGGGGACAGGGATTGGGTGGCTACACCTTC. Translation: CASSRGQGLGGYTF.